This TCR beta chain was identified in a study of blood T cells in healthy people across ages. A remark on this clonotype: What it binds is not known.

The CDR3 spans 15 residues. The trim removed 6 bases at V and 2 bases at J, leaving 7 bases unmatched. The germline gives CDR1 MNHEY, CDR2 SVGAGI. The study's findings and limits: Across the age range, TCR beta diversity per million T cells fell in a roughly linear way.

Investigators took 8.5 to 10 milliliters of peripheral blood from every donor. The authors extracted at least 5.5 micrograms of total RNA per sample. It was with a sample-barcoded 5' primer and a J-beta primer mix that a second PCR of roughly 7 to 12 cycles was run. TCRdb passed the 5' RACE reads through MiXCR, listing each CDR3 protein once. The repertoire holds some 1,800,000 distinct CDR3 sequences, with approximately 40% as singletons. Sequencing was done on a sample of blood. V is TRBV6-5 and J is TRBJ2-1, with 7 bases that match TRBD1. The clonotype originates from a human donor in good health. The CDR3 region has the DNA TGTGCCAGCAGACCGACAGGGAGCCCCTACAATGAGCAGTTCTTC. Its protein is CASRPTGSPYNEQFF.